The clone carrying this T cell receptor (beta chain) was detected a few times. Its antigen is not identified. No fewer than 7 million PBMCs went into each sample. The data are from a study of blood T cells in healthy people across ages. Primed by a sample-barcoded 5' primer and a J-beta primer mix, a second PCR proceeded for about 7 to 12 cycles. From the 5' RACE reads, TCRdb called clonotypes with MiXCR, one entry per CDR3 protein. The top ten hold under 8% of the sample, which has over a million distinct CDR3 sequences, around 39% seen once. Findings and limits, study-wide: Age advanced and TCR beta diversity per million T cells fell, roughly linearly.

The CDR3 is made up of 13 amino acids. Trimming took 5 bases from V and 9 from J; bases not matched to a gene: 5. CDR1 is DFQATT, CDR2 SNEGSKA, per germline (reference sequence). Sequenced input: blood. The chain joins TRBV20-1 to TRBJ2-1; 12 nucleotides agree with TRBD2. This receptor was identified in a woman younger than 30 in good health. This chain's CDR3 is CSAPRTSGAEQFF. The CDR3 DNA is TGCAGTGCTCCACGGACTAGCGGGGCTGAGCAGTTCTTC.